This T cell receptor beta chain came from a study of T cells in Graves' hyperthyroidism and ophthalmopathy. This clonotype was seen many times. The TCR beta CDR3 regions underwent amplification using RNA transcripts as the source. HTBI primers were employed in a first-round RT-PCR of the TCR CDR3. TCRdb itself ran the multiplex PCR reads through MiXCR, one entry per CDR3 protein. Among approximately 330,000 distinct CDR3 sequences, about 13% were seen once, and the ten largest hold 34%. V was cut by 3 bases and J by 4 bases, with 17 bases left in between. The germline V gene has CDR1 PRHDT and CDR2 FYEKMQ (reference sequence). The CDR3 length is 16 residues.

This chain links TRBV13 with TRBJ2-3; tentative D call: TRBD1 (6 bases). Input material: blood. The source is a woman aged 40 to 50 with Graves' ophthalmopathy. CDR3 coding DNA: TGTGCCAGCAGCTTCTTTACAGGGCGTCCGGCAGATACGCAGTATTTT. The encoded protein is CASSFFTGRPADTQYF.